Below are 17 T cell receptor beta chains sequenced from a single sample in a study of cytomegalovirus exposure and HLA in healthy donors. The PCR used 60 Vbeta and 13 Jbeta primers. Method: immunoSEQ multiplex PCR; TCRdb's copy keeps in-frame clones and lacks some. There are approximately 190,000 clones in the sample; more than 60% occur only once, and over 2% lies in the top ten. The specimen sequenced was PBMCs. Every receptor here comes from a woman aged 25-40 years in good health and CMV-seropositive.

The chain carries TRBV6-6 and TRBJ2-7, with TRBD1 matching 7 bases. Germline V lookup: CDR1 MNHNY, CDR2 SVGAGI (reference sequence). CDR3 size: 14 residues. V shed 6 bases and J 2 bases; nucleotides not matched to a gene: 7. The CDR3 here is CASRFPGQTYEQYF. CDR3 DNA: TGTGCCAGCAGATTCCCGGGACAGACCTACGAGCAGTACTTC.

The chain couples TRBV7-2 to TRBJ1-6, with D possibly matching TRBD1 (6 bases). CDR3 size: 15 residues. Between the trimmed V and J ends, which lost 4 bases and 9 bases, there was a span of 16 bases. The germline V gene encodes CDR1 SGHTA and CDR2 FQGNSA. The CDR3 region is CASSSDRTYSSPLHF. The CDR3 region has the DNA TGTGCCAGCAGCTCTGACAGGACGTACTCTTCACCCCTCCACTTT.

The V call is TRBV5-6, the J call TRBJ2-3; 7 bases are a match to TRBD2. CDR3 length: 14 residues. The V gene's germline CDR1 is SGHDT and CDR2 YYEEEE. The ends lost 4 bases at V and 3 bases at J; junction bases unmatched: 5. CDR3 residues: CASSVLGGTDTQYF. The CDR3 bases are TGTGCCAGCAGCGTGCTGGGGGGGACAGATACGCAGTATTTT.

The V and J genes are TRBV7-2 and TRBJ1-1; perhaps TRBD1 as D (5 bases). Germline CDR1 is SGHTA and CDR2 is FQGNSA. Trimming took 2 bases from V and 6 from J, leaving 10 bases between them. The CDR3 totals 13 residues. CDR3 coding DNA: TGTGCCAGCAGCTTAAGATGGGGGGCTGAAGCTTTCTTT. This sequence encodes CASSLRWGAEAFF.

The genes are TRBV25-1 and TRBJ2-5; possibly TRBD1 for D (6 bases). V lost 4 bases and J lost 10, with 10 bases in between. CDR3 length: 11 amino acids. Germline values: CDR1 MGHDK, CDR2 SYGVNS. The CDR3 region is CASSVPGHQYF. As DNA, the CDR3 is TGTGCCAGCAGTGTGCCGGGACACCAGTACTTC.

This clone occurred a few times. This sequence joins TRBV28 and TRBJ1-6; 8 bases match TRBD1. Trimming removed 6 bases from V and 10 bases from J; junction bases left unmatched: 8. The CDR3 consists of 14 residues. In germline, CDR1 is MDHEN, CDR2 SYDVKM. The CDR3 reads CASSIRQGRSPLHF. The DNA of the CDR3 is TGTGCCAGCAGCATAAGACAGGGGAGGTCACCCCTCCACTTT.

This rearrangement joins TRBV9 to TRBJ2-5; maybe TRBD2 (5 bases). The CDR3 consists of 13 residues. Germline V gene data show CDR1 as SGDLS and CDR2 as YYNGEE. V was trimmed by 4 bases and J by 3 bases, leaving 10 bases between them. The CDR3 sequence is CASSHSGKETQYF. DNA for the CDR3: TGTGCCAGCAGCCACTCGGGAAAAGAGACCCAGTACTTC.

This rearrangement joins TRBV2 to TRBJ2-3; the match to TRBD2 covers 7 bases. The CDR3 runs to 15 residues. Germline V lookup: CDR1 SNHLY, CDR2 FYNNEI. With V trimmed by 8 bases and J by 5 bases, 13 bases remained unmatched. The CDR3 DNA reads TGTGCCAGCCAACTAGGGGCGGGAGTGGGAGATACGCAGTATTTT. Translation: CASQLGAGVGDTQYF.

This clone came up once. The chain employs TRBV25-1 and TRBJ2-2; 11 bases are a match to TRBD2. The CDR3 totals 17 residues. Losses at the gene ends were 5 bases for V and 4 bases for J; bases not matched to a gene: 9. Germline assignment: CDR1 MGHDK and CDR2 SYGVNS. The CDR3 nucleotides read TGTGCCAGCAGTCCACTAGCGGGAGTGAGCGGCACCGGGGAGCTGTTTTTT. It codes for CASSPLAGVSGTGELFF. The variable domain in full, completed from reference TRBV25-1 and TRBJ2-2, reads EADIYQTPRYLVIGTGKKITLECSQTMGHDKMYWYQQDPGMELHLIHYSYGVNSTEKGDLSSESTVSRIRTEHFPLTLESARPSHTSQYLCASSPLAGVSGTGELFFGEGSRLTVL.

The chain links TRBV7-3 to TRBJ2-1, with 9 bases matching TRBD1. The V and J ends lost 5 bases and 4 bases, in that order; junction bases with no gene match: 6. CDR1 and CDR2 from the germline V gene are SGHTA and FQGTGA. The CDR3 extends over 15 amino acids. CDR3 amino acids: CASSPDRGRYNEQFF. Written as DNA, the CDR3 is TGTGCCAGCAGCCCAGACAGGGGGAGGTACAATGAGCAGTTCTTC.

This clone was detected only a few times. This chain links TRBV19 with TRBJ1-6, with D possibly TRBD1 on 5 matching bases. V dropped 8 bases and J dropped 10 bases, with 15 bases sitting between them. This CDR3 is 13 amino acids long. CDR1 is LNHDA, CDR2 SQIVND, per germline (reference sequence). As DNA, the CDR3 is TGTGCCAGTCGACAGTTCAGTTCCTCACCCCTCCACTTT. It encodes CASRQFSSSPLHF.

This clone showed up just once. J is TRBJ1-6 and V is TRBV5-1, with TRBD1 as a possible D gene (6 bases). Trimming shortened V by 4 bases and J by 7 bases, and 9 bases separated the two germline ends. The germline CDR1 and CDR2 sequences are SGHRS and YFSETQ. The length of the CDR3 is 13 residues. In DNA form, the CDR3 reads TGCGCCAGCAGCCGGGACATCAATTCACCCCTCCACTTT. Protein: CASSRDINSPLHF.

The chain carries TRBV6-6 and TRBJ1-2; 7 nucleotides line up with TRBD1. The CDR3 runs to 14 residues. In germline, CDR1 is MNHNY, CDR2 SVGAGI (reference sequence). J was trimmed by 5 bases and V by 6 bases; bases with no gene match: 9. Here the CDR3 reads CASRERQGAYGYTF. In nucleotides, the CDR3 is TGTGCCAGCAGAGAAAGACAGGGAGCTTATGGCTACACCTTC.

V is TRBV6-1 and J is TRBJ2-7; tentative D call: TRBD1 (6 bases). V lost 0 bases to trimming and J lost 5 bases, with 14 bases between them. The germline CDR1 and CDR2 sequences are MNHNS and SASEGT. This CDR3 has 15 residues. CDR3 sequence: CASSEALRQGHEQYF. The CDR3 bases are TGTGCCAGCAGTGAAGCGCTTCGGCAGGGGCACGAGCAGTACTTC.

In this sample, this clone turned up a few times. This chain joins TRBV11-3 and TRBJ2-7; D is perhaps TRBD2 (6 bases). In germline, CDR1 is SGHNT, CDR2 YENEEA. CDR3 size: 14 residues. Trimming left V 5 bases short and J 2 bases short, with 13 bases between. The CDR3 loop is CASSPHGGTYEQYF. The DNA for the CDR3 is TGTGCCAGCAGCCCGCACGGGGGTACCTACGAGCAGTACTTC.

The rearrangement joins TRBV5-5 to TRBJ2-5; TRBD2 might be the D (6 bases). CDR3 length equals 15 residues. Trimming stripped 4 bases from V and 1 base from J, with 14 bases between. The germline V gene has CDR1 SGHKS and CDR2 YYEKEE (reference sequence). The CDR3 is CASSLSRGFQETQYF. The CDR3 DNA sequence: TGTGCCAGCAGCCTCTCCCGGGGGTTCCAAGAGACCCAGTACTTC.

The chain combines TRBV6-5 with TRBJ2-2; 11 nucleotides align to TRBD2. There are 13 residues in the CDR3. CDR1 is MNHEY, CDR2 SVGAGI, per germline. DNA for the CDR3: TGTGCGGCTAGCGGGGGGTACACCGGGGAGCTGTTTTTT. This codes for CAASGGYTGELFF.